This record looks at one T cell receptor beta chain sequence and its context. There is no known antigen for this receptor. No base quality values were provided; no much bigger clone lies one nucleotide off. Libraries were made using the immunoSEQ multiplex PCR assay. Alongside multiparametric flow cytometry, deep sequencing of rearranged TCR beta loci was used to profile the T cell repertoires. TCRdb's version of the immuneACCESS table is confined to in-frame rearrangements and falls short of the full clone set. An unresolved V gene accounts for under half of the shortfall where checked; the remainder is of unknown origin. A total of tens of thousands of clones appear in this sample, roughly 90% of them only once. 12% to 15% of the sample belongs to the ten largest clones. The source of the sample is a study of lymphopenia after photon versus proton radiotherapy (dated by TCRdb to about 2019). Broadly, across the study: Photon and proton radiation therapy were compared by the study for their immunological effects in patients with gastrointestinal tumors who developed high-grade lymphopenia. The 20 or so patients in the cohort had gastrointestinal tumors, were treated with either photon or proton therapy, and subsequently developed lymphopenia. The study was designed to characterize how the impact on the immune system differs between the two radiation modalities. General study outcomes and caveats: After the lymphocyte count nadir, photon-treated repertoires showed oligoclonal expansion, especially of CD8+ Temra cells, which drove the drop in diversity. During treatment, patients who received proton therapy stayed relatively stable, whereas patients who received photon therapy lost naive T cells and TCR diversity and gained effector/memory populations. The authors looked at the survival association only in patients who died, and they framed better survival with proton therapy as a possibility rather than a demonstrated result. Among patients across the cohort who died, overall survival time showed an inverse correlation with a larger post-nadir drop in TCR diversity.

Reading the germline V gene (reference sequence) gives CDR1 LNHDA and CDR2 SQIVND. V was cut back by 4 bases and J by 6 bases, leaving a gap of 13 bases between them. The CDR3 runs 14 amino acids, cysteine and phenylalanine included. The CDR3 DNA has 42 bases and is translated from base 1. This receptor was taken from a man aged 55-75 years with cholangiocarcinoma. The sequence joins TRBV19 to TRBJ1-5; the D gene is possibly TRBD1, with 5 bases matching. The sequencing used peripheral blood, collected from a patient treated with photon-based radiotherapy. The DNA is TGTGCCAGTAGTACAGGGTCGGTAACTCAGCCCCAGCATTTT. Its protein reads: CASSTGSVTQPQHF.